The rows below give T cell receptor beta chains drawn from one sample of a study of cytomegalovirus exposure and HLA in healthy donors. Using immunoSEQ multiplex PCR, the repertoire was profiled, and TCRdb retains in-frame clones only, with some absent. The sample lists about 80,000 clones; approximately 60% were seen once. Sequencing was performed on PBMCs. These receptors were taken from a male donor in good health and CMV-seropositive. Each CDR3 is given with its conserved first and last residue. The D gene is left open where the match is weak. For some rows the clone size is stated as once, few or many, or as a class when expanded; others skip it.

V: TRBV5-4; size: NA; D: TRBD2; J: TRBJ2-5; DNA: TGTGCCAGCAGCTTGGATGGAGGGACTAGCGGGGGAAAGTACTACTTC; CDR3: CASSLDGGTSGGKYYF
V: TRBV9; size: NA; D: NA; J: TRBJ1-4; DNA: TGTGCCAGCAGCGGGGGGGGGAGAACTAATGAAAAACTGTTTTTT; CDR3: CASSGGGRTNEKLFF
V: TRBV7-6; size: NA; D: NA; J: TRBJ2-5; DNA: TGTGCCAGCAGCTCCCTTGGGGGGTTGGAGACCCAGTACTTC; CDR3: CASSSLGGLETQYF
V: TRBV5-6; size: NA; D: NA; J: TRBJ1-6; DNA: TGTGCCAGCAGCTTGTGGACAGCTAATTCACCCCTCCACTTT; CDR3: CASSLWTANSPLHF
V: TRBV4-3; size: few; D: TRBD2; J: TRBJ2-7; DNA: TGCGCCAGCAGCCAAGTGCTAGCGGGGGCCTACGAGCAGTACTTC; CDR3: CASSQVLAGAYEQYF
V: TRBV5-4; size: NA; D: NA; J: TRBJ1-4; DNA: TGTGCCAGCAGCTTGGGGGGGAGGGAAGAAAAACTGTTTTTT; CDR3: CASSLGGREEKLFF
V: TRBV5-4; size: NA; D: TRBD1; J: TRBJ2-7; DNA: TGTGCCAGCAGCCGACAGGGGGACCCGGGGGAGCAGTACTTC; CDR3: CASSRQGDPGEQYF
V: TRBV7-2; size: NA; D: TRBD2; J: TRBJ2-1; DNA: TGTGCCACCGGGACTAGCGGGCTCTATGAGCAGTTCTTC; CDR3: CATGTSGLYEQFF
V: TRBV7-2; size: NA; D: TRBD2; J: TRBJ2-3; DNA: TGTGCCAGCAGCTTTTCTGGTGCGGCGGGAGGAGATACGCAGTATTTT; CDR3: CASSFSGAAGGDTQYF
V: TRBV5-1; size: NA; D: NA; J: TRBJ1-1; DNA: TGCGCCAGCAGACCCCTGATCGACGGGAGCGGTTTCTTT; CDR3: CASRPLIDGSGFF
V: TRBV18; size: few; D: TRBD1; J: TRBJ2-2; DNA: TGTGCCAGCTCCACCGGGCTTCTCGGGACAGGGAGGACCGGGGAGCTGTTTTTT; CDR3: CASSTGLLGTGRTGELFF
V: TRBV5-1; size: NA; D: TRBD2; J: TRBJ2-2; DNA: TGCGCCAGCAGCTCGACGGGACTAGGGACCGGGGAGCTGTTTTTT; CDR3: CASSSTGLGTGELFF
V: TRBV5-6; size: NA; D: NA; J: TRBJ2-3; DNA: TGTGCCAGCAGCTTTACCGGTGGAGATACGCAGTATTTT; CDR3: CASSFTGGDTQYF
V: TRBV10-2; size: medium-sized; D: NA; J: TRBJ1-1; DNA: TGCGCCAGCGGGGCGTTGGGGGCGGCTTTCTTT; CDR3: CASGALGAAFF
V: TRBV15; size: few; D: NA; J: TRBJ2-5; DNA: TGTGCCACCAGCAGAGACCCGACTAACGGCCAAGAGACCCAGTACTTC; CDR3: CATSRDPTNGQETQYF
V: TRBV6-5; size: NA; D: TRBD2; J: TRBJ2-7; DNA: TGTGCCAGCACCGGCCCGGGAGGCTACGAGCAGTACTTC; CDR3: CASTGPGGYEQYF
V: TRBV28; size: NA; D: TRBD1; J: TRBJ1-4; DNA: TGTGCCAGCCTCATACCGGGACAGGGTCGAGAAAAACTGTTTTTT; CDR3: CASLIPGQGREKLFF
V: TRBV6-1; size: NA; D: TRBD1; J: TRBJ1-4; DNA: TGTGCCAGCAGTGAAAGGGGGGACAGGGAGAAACTGTTTTTT; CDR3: CASSERGDREKLFF
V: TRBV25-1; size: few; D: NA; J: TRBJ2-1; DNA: TGTGCCAGCAGTCACTACAATGAGCAGTTCTTC; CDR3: CASSHYNEQFF
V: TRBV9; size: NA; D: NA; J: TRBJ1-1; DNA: TGTGCCAGCAGCGATGCTCAGGACACTGAAGCTTTCTTT; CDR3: CASSDAQDTEAFF
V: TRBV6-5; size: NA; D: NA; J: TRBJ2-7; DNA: TGTGCCAGCAGCCCAGGATGGGAGCAGTACTTC; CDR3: CASSPGWEQYF
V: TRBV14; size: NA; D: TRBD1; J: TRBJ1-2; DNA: TGTGCCAGCAGCCACCGGGACAGAACCTATGGCTACACCTTC; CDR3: CASSHRDRTYGYTF
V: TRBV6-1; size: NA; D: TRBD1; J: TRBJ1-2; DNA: TGTGCCAGCAGGACCGGGACAGCCGTTAGCTACACCTTC; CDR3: CASRTGTAVSYTF
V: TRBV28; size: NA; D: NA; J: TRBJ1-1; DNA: TGTGCCAGCAGTTTCGGGGGGGTTGTAGGCACTGAAGCTTTCTTT; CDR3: CASSFGGVVGTEAFF
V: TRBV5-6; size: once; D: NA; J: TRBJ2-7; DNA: TGTGCCAGCAGCTCTGACAGGTACGAGCAGTACTTC; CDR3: CASSSDRYEQYF
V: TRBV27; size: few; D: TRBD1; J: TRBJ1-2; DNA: TGTGCCAGCCGTAGGACAGGGGGTGAGGGCTACACCTTC; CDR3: CASRRTGGEGYTF
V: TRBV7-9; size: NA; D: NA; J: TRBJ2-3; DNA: TGTGCCAGCAGCTTAACCGTGAGGGACACAGATACGCAGTATTTT; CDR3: CASSLTVRDTDTQYF
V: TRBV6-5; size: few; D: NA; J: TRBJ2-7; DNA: TGTGCCAGCAGTTCCGCTCACAGGGAGAGGGCCTACGAGCAGTACTTC; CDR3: CASSSAHRERAYEQYF
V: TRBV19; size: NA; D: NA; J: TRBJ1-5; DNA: TGTGCCAGTAGTTCTACACAGGGTGTGGGGTCTCAGCCCCAGCATTTT; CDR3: CASSSTQGVGSQPQHF